Listed below are T cell receptor beta chains from one sample, sequenced in a study of blood T cells in healthy people across ages. MiXCR, run by TCRdb on the 5' RACE reads, gives a single entry per CDR3 protein. This table holds just under 750,000 distinct CDR3 sequences, about a fifth found once. The sequenced sample consisted of blood. All receptors derive from a man in his 70s in good health. Both conserved end residues are part of each CDR3. A D gene is named only where the DNA matches it firmly. Only some rows state a clone size, as once, few, many or a class for expanded clones.

cdr3_aa cdr3_nt d_call clone_size j_call v_call
CSARDRGREAGYTF TGCAGTGCTAGAGATCGGGGGCGCGAAGCTGGCTACACCTTC - once TRBJ1-2 TRBV20-1
CASSHVMGEEGANNEQFF TGCGCCAGCAGCCACGTTATGGGAGAAGAGGGCGCGAACAATGAGCAGTTCTTC - - TRBJ2-1 TRBV4-3
CASRGDAEAFF TGTGCCAGCAGGGGGGATGCTGAAGCTTTCTTT - - TRBJ1-1 TRBV9
CASSQGIAGKGTQYF TGTGCCAGCAGCCAAGGAATAGCGGGAAAAGGGACCCAGTACTTC TRBD2 - TRBJ2-5 TRBV3-1
CASSLRSGDPDTQYF TGTGCCAGCAGCTTAAGGTCGGGGGACCCAGATACGCAGTATTTT - few TRBJ2-3 TRBV11-2
CSASDREAFF TGCAGCGCCTCAGACCGTGAAGCTTTCTTT - few TRBJ1-1 TRBV29-1
CSVEGRGRGRTDTQYF TGCAGCGTTGAAGGGCGCGGCAGGGGAAGAACAGATACGCAGTATTTT - few TRBJ2-3 TRBV29-1
CASSPGQPGTGELFF TGCGCCAGCAGCCCGGGACAGCCAGGGACCGGGGAGCTGTTTTTT TRBD1 - TRBJ2-2 TRBV5-1
CSVGDRGYQPQHF TGCAGCGTAGGGGACAGGGGGTATCAGCCCCAGCATTTT TRBD1 few TRBJ1-5 TRBV29-1
CASSVGGRTEAFF TGTGCCAGCAGCGTTGGGGGGAGAACTGAAGCTTTCTTT - - TRBJ1-1 TRBV9
CASSSIGGTTDTQYF TGTGCCAGCAGCTCAATCGGGGGTACCACAGATACGCAGTATTTT - - TRBJ2-3 TRBV7-2
CAISESVGGLTTDTQYF TGTGCCATCAGTGAGTCGGTGGGAGGGCTTACCACAGATACGCAGTATTTT TRBD2 - TRBJ2-3 TRBV10-3
CSVGDLNQPQHF TGCAGCGTTGGGGACCTTAATCAGCCCCAGCATTTT - few TRBJ1-5 TRBV29-1
CSAAPFTSGGYNEQFF TGCAGTGCTGCCCCGTTCACTAGCGGGGGATACAATGAGCAGTTCTTC TRBD2 - TRBJ2-1 TRBV20-1
CSVEVQYNEQFF TGCAGCGTTGAAGTCCAGTACAATGAGCAGTTCTTC - many TRBJ2-1 TRBV29-1
CASSPPGVRTQYF TGTGCCAGCAGCCCCCCAGGGGTCCGCACGCAGTATTTT - many TRBJ2-3 TRBV3-1
CSAVNAKSTDTQYF TGCAGTGCCGTAAACGCCAAGAGCACAGATACGCAGTATTTT - - TRBJ2-3 TRBV20-1
CSARTSGGAVETQYF TGCAGTGCTCGGACTAGCGGGGGGGCGGTGGAGACCCAGTACTTC TRBD2 few TRBJ2-5 TRBV20-1
CASSEIGLLDF TGTGCCAGCAGTGAAATAGGCCTTTTGGACTTC - few TRBJ2-4 TRBV2
CSARRGEGSNEKLFF TGCAGCGCCAGGCGGGGAGAAGGCTCTAATGAAAAACTGTTTTTT - few TRBJ1-4 TRBV29-1
CASSPGGTAGEAFF TGTGCCAGCAGCCCAGGGGGGACGGCAGGTGAAGCTTTCTTT TRBD1 few TRBJ1-1 TRBV9
CASSENRVGQRTQYF TGCGCCAGCAGTGAGAATAGGGTAGGACAAAGGACCCAGTACTTC - - TRBJ2-5 TRBV10-1
CASSEGPGQGGQPQHF TGTGCCAGCAGTGAAGGACCGGGACAGGGAGGTCAGCCCCAGCATTTT TRBD1 few TRBJ1-5 TRBV7-2
CASRDGQYPQYF TGTGCCAGCAGGGACGGACAGTACCCGCAGTATTTT - - TRBJ2-3 TRBV12-3/TRBV12-4
CSVPTGEETQYF TGCAGCGTTCCCACGGGGGAAGAGACCCAGTACTTC - - TRBJ2-5 TRBV29-1
CASSQDLAGGNNEQFF TGCGCCAGCAGCCAAGATTTAGCGGGAGGCAACAATGAGCAGTTCTTC TRBD2 few TRBJ2-1 TRBV4-3
CASSQDRARGNTIYF TGCGCCAGCAGCCAGGACAGGGCTCGTGGAAACACCATATATTTT TRBD1 few TRBJ1-3 TRBV4-1
CAISDSAGSSTEAFF TGTGCCATCAGTGATTCGGCAGGGTCGTCCACTGAAGCTTTCTTT - many TRBJ1-1 TRBV10-3
CASSRTTNTGELFF TGTGCCAGCAGCAGGACAACTAACACCGGGGAGCTGTTTTTT - few TRBJ2-2 TRBV3-1
CSAARTAREQYF TGCAGTGCGGCCAGGACAGCGCGCGAGCAGTACTTC - - TRBJ2-7 TRBV20-1
CAGSSLQGASQPQHF TGTGCCGGCAGTTCTCTTCAGGGGGCCAGTCAGCCCCAGCATTTT TRBD1 few TRBJ1-5 TRBV27
CSASREDYGYTF TGCAGTGCTAGCCGAGAGGACTATGGCTACACCTTC - - TRBJ1-2 TRBV20-1
CASSATGRRTDTQYF TGTGCCAGCAGTGCCACAGGGAGACGAACAGATACGCAGTATTTT - once TRBJ2-3 TRBV2
CASSWGTAETQYF TGTGCCAGCAGCTGGGGGACGGCAGAGACCCAGTACTTC - few TRBJ2-5 TRBV5-6
CASSLIRDWGGQQFF TGTGCCAGCAGCTTAATCCGGGACTGGGGCGGTCAGCAGTTCTTC - - TRBJ2-1 TRBV11-2
CAGPSEGSTYEAFF TGTGCCGGCCCTTCGGAAGGGAGCACTTACGAAGCTTTCTTT - few TRBJ1-1 TRBV6-6
CASSPLGSGTDTQYF TGTGCCAGCAGCCCGCTTGGTTCGGGCACAGATACGCAGTATTTT - few TRBJ2-3 TRBV3-1
CASSRSGRTGELFF TGTGCCAGCAGCAGATCCGGGAGGACCGGGGAGCTGTTTTTT TRBD2 - TRBJ2-2 TRBV6-1
CASSLNLWTSVSYNEQFF TGTGCCAGCAGCCTCAACCTTTGGACTAGCGTGTCCTACAATGAGCAGTTCTTC TRBD2 few TRBJ2-1 TRBV11-3
CASSAGTASSGNTIYF TGTGCCAGCAGCGCCGGGACAGCCAGCTCTGGAAACACCATATATTTT TRBD1 - TRBJ1-3 TRBV4-2
CASSESIGPNTEAFF TGCGCCAGCAGTGAGTCGATCGGACCGAACACTGAAGCTTTCTTT - few TRBJ1-1 TRBV10-1